Each of the 4 T cell receptor beta chains below was sequenced from the same sample in a study of cytomegalovirus exposure and HLA in healthy donors. Primers for the PCR totalled 60 Vbeta and 13 Jbeta. TCRdb's copy holds only in-frame clones and misses some; the assay was immunoSEQ multiplex PCR. The sample includes 120,000 or so clones, 70% to 80% of them seen just once. What was sequenced was PBMCs. The receptors come from a man aged 40-50 years in good health and CMV-seropositive.

The chain employs TRBV10-1 and TRBJ2-7, with TRBD2 matching over 7 bases. The CDR3 contains 14 residues. With V trimmed by 8 bases and J by 1 base, 8 bases remained unmatched. Germline CDR1 is WNHNN and CDR2 is SYGVQD (reference sequence). CDR3 DNA: TGCGCCAGCCACTTTAAGCGGGGTTCCTACGAGCAGTACTTC. It translates to CASHFKRGSYEQYF.

The chain has TRBV7-2 and TRBJ2-1; 15 bases line up with TRBD2. Per the germline V gene, CDR1 is SGHTA and CDR2 is FQGNSA. Trimming at V came to 3 bases and at J to 2 bases, leaving 5 bases not matched to a gene. The length of the CDR3 is 18 residues. The CDR3 bases are TGTGCCAGCAGCTTTGGACTAGCGGGAGGGGAGGCCTACAATGAGCAGTTCTTC. Translation gives CASSFGLAGGEAYNEQFF.

V is TRBV7-2 and J is TRBJ1-1; a possible D gene is TRBD1 (6 bases). V lost 10 bases and J 0 bases, leaving 15 bases between the germline ends. The germline V gene has CDR1 SGHTA and CDR2 FQGNSA. The CDR3 is 14 residues long. The CDR3: CATGQGHMNTEAFF. Here the CDR3 DNA reads TGTGCCACCGGGCAGGGGCACATGAACACTGAAGCTTTCTTT.

The chain recombines TRBV4-1 with TRBJ2-3; 8 bases are shared with TRBD1. The CDR3 length is 17 residues. After removal of 0 bases from V and 2 bases from J, the junction contained 7 bases not matched to a gene. Germline CDR1 MGHRA, CDR2 YSYEKL. In DNA, the CDR3 is TGCGCCAGCAGCCAAGAAGGGCAGGGGGCTTACACAGATACGCAGTATTTT. Its protein is CASSQEGQGAYTDTQYF.